The 9 T cell receptor beta chains below come from one sample, sequenced in a study of T cells in tuberculosis. Clones were sequenced by immunoSEQ multiplex PCR, and TCRdb holds only the in-frame ones, with some missing. In the table there are about 30,000 clones, just under 97% of which are singletons. The source material was PBMCs. The receptors here all came from a donor aged 10 to 29 with latent tuberculosis or without tuberculosis infection.

The chain combines TRBV10-1 with TRBJ2-7; TRBD2 aligns across 11 bases. There are 15 residues in the CDR3. With 6 bases clipped from V and 4 bases from J, the junction kept 8 bases outside the gene matches. The V gene's germline CDR1 is WNHNN and CDR2 SYGVQD (reference sequence). CDR3 sequence (DNA): TGCGCCAGCAGACTAGCGGGGGCCCCCCAATACGAGCAGTACTTC. Translation gives CASRLAGAPQYEQYF.

This chain links TRBV11-2 with TRBJ1-4; TRBD1 is a possible D gene (6 bases). Trimming removed 1 base from V and 7 bases from J, with 10 bases in between. CDR3 length: 14 amino acids. Per the germline V gene, CDR1 is SGHAT and CDR2 is FQNNGV. CDR3 nucleotide sequence: TGTGCCAGCAGCTTAGGGGGGCAAGTTGAAAAACTGTTTTTT. Encoded protein: CASSLGGQVEKLFF.

This clone was seen once. This sequence joins TRBV5-4 and TRBJ2-7; TRBD2 aligns across 7 bases. This CDR3 spans 16 amino acids. The germline V gene encodes CDR1 SGHNT and CDR2 YYREEE (reference sequence). J was trimmed by 0 bases and V by 0 bases; bases with no gene match: 6. The CDR3 is CASSLVGSGFSYEQYF. The CDR3 nucleotides read TGTGCCAGCAGCTTGGTTGGTAGCGGGTTCTCCTACGAGCAGTACTTC. Variable domain in full (rest from reference TRBV5-4 and TRBJ2-7): ETGVTQSPTHLIKTRGQQVTLRCSSQSGHNTVSWYQQALGQGPQFIFQYYREEENGRGNFPPRFSGLQFPNYSSELNVNALELDDSALYLCASSLVGSGFSYEQYFGPGTRLTVT.

The chain is built from TRBV10-1 and TRBJ2-7, with 9 bases that match TRBD2. Germline CDR1 and CDR2: WNHNN and SYGVQD (reference sequence). There are 14 residues in the CDR3. J lost 2 bases, V lost 4 bases, and 3 bases had no gene match. DNA of the CDR3: TGCGCCAGCAGTGTTAGCGGGGGTCCCTACGAGCAGTACTTC. Its protein is CASSVSGGPYEQYF.

The V call is TRBV5-1, the J call TRBJ2-3; 7 nucleotides agree with TRBD2. This CDR3 is built from 13 residues. Per germline, CDR1 SGHRS and CDR2 YFSETQ. V dropped 4 bases and J dropped 6; count of bases not matched to a gene: 5. The CDR3 coding sequence is TGCGCCAGCAGCCCGGGGGGTAGGGATACGCAGTATTTT. Protein product: CASSPGGRDTQYF.

The chain couples TRBV2 to TRBJ2-2; D gene unclear. Trimming took 6 bases from V and 2 from J, leaving 7 bases between them. The CDR3 contains 13 residues. The germline V gene encodes CDR1 SNHLY and CDR2 FYNNEI. CDR3 loop: CASRRLNTGELFF. The CDR3 DNA sequence: TGTGCCAGCAGGCGTCTAAACACCGGGGAGCTGTTTTTT. Complete variable domain (other parts from reference TRBV2 and TRBJ2-2): EPEVTQTPSHQVTQMGQEVILRCVPISNHLYFYWYRQILGQKVEFLVSFYNNEISEKSEIFDDQFSVERPDGSNFTLKIRSTKLEDSAMYFCASRRLNTGELFFGEGSRLTVL.

In regard to this clone: Compared with germline, one end of the junction differs, possibly owing to a read error. The V gene is TRBV14, the J gene TRBJ2-3; TRBD1 matches 7 bases. Germline V gives CDR1 SGHDN, CDR2 FVKESK. This CDR3 is built from 16 residues. In DNA form, the CDR3 reads TGTGCCAGCACCCAATTTAAGGGGGCGGCGACAGATACGCAGTATTTT. Protein sequence: CASTQFKGAATDTQYF.

The chain uses TRBV2 and TRBJ1-2; tentative D call: TRBD1 (6 bases). V lost 4 bases and J 4 bases, leaving 13 bases between the germline ends. There are 14 residues in the CDR3. Germline V gives CDR1 SNHLY, CDR2 FYNNEI. The CDR3 DNA is TGTGCCAGCAGTGCACAGGGAAACGGCTATGGCTACACCTTC. Its protein is CASSAQGNGYGYTF.

This clone was recorded once. The chain uses TRBV2 and TRBJ2-1; D is uncertain. This CDR3 comprises 14 residues. CDR1 is SNHLY, CDR2 FYNNEI, per germline. The germline V and J ends were trimmed by 8 bases and 0 bases, with 11 bases remaining between them. The DNA for the CDR3 is TGTGCCAGCGCACAGAGCTACTCCTACAATGAGCAGTTCTTC. Translated, it gives CASAQSYSYNEQFF. Full variable domain (rest looked up from reference TRBV2 and TRBJ2-1): EPEVTQTPSHQVTQMGQEVILRCVPISNHLYFYWYRQILGQKVEFLVSFYNNEISEKSEIFDDQFSVERPDGSNFTLKIRSTKLEDSAMYFCASAQSYSYNEQFFGPGTRLTVL.